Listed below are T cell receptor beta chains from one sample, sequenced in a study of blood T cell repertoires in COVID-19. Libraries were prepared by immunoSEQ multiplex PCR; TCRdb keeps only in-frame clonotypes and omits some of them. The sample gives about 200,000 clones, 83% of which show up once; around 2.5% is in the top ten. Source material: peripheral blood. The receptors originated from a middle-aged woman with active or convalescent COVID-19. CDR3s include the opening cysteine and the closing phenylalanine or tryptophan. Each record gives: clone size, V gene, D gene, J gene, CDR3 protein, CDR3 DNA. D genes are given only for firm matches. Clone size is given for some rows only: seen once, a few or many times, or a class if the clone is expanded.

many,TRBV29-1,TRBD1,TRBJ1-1,CSVRRDRDTRAFF,TGCAGCGTCCGACGGGACAGGGACACGCGAGCTTTCTTT
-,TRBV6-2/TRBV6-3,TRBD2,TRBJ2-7,CASSYSIGSPSGRYEQYF,TGTGCCAGCAGTTACTCGATAGGTTCGCCTAGCGGGAGATACGAGCAGTACTTC
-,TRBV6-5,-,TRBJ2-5,CASSYSNGIRETQYF,TGTGCCAGCAGTTACTCGAACGGGATCAGGGAGACCCAGTACTTC
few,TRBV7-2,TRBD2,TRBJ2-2,CASRPPGLVSGELFF,TGTGCCAGCAGGCCCCCGGGACTAGTATCCGGGGAGCTGTTTTTT
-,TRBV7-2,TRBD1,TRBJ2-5,CASSLITGASGETQYF,TGTGCCAGCAGCTTAATCACAGGGGCGTCGGGGGAGACCCAGTACTTC
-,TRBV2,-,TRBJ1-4,CASRAGEKLFF,TGTGCCAGCAGGGCAGGGGAAAAACTGTTTTTT
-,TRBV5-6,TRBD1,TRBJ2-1,CASIRDSYNEQFF,TGTGCCAGCATCCGGGACAGCTACAATGAGCAGTTCTTC
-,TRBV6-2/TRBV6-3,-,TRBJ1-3,CASSYRRGNTIYF,TGTGCCAGCAGTTACAGGAGGGGAAACACCATATATTTT
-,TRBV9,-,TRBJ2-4,CASNAGGSKNIQYF,TGTGCCAGCAACGCAGGGGGGTCCAAAAACATTCAGTACTTC
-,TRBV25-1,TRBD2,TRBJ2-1,CASSETPPGGRIYNEQFF,TGTGCCAGCAGTGAAACCCCTCCGGGGGGGCGGATTTACAATGAGCAGTTCTTC
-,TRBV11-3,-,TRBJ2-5,CASSRHGGEETQYF,TGTGCCAGCAGCCGCCATGGGGGCGAGGAGACCCAGTACTTC
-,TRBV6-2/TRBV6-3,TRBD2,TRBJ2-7,CASSSPTSGGPREQYF,TGTGCCAGCAGTTCCCCTACTAGCGGGGGACCTCGCGAGCAGTACTTC
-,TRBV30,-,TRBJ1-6,CAWSTGSNSPLHF,TGTGCCTGGAGTACAGGGTCTAATTCACCCCTCCACTTT
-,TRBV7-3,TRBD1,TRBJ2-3,CASSLTTGETDTQYF,TGTGCCAGCAGCTTAACTACAGGGGAGACAGATACGCAGTATTTT
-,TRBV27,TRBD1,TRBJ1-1,CASSTTGGTEAFF,TGTGCCAGCAGTACGACAGGGGGGACTGAAGCTTTCTTT
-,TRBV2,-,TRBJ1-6,CASTLRVDSPLHF,TGTGCCAGCACCCTCAGGGTGGATTCACCCCTCCACTTT
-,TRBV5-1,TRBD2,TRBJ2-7,CASSPGLADYYEQYF,TGCGCCAGCAGCCCGGGACTAGCGGACTACTACGAGCAGTACTTC
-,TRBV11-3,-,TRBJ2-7,CASSLARDYEQYF,TGTGCCAGCAGCTTAGCCAGGGACTACGAGCAGTACTTC
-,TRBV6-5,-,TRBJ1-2,CASSPFGTGDYGYTF,TGTGCCAGCAGTCCGTTCGGGACGGGAGACTATGGCTACACCTTC
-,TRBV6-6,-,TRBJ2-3,CASSLRGRGWGTDTQYF,TGTGCCAGCAGTCTAAGAGGCAGGGGCTGGGGCACAGATACGCAGTATTTT
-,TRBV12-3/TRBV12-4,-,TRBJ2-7,CASSLQGYEQYF,TGTGCCAGCAGTTTACAGGGGTACGAGCAGTACTTC
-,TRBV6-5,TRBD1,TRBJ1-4,CASSSQRGGSNEKLFF,TGTGCCAGCAGTTCCCAACGAGGGGGCTCTAATGAAAAACTGTTTTTT
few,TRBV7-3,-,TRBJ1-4,CASSPTPQEEKLFF,TGTGCCAGCAGCCCAACGCCACAGGAGGAAAAACTGTTTTTT
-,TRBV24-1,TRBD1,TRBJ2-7,CATRGTGSYEQYF,TGTGCCACCAGGGGGACAGGCTCCTACGAGCAGTACTTC
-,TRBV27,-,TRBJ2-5,CASSPLTGTTAHGETQYF,TGTGCCAGCAGTCCATTGACAGGAACCACCGCCCACGGAGAGACCCAGTACTTC
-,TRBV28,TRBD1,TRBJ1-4,CASVDRGRTNEKLFF,TGTGCCAGCGTGGACAGGGGGCGAACTAATGAAAAACTGTTTTTT
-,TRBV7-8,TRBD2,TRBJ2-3,CASSLVRFSGVDTQYF,TGTGCCAGCAGCTTAGTAAGATTTAGCGGGGTAGATACGCAGTATTTT
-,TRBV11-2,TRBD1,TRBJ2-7,CASSLSGTGGYEQYF,TGTGCCAGCAGCTTAAGCGGGACAGGGGGCTACGAGCAGTACTTC
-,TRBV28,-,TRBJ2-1,CASSQQGQLAYNEQFF,TGTGCCAGCAGCCAACAAGGACAGTTAGCCTACAATGAGCAGTTCTTC
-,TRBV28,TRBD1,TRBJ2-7,CASSADRESYEQYF,TGTGCCAGCAGTGCCGACAGGGAGTCCTACGAGCAGTACTTC
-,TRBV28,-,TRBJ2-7,CASSISFAGYEQYF,TGTGCCAGCAGTATATCGTTCGCGGGCTACGAGCAGTACTTC
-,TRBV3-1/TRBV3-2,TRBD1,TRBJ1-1,CASSQETGVLAEAFF,TGTGCCAGCAGCCAAGAGACAGGGGTTCTCGCTGAAGCTTTCTTT
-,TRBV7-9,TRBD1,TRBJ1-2,CASSLPGQGYGYTF,TGTGCCAGCAGCTTACCGGGACAGGGTTATGGCTACACCTTC
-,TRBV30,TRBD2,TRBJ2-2,CAWSLIALAGITGELFF,TGTGCCTGGAGTCTCATCGCGCTAGCGGGAATCACCGGGGAGCTGTTTTTT
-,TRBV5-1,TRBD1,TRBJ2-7,CASSGGQGEDEQYF,TGCGCCAGCAGCGGGGGACAGGGGGAGGACGAGCAGTACTTC
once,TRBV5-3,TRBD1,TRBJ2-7,CARSLPGQGGIGYF,TGTGCCAGAAGCCTCCCGGGACAGGGAGGGATTGGATACTTC
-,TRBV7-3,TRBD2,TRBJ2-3,CASSPLAGPADTQYF,TGTGCCAGCAGCCCACTAGCGGGACCCGCAGATACGCAGTATTTT
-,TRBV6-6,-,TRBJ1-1,CASSPRQTEAFF,TGTGCCAGCAGTCCCAGACAGACTGAAGCTTTCTTT
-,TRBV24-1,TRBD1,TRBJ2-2,CATSDTGGADTGELFF,TGTGCCACCAGTGACACAGGGGGCGCAGACACCGGGGAGCTGTTTTTT
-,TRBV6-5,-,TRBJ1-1,CASSYRVNTEAFF,TGTGCCAGCAGTTACAGAGTGAACACTGAAGCTTTCTTT
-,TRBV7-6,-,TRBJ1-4,CASSLVGQGGWEKLFF,TGTGCCAGCAGCTTAGTGGGCCAGGGTGGTTGGGAAAAACTGTTTTTT
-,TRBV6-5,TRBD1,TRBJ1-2,CASSSRLGTGTGGYTF,TGTGCCAGCAGTTCCCGGTTAGGGACAGGGACGGGTGGCTACACCTTC
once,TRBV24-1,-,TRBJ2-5,CATSDLSGWETQYF,TGTGCCACCAGTGATTTATCCGGGTGGGAGACCCAGTACTTC
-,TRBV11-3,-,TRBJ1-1,CASQGSRTEAFF,TGTGCCAGCCAGGGAAGTCGGACTGAAGCTTTCTTT
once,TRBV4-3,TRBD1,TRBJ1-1,CASSQEPGGITEAFF,TGCGCCAGCAGCCAAGAACCAGGGGGGATTACTGAAGCTTTCTTT
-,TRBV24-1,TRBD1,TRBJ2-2,CATAGTGYTGELFF,TGTGCCACCGCCGGGACAGGGTACACCGGGGAGCTGTTTTTT
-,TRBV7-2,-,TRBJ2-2,CASKGGGTGELFF,TGTGCCAGCAAAGGGGGAGGGACCGGGGAGCTGTTTTTT
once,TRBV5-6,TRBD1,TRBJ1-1,CASSHRGLWNTEAFF,TGTGCCAGCAGCCACAGGGGCCTCTGGAACACTGAAGCTTTCTTT
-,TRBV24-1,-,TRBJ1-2,CATSDRRGRRYGYTF,TGTGCCACCAGTGACCGGCGGGGGAGGCGCTATGGCTACACCTTC
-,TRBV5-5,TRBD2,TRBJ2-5,CASSLGGGLETQYF,TGTGCCAGCAGCTTGGGCGGGGGTTTGGAGACCCAGTACTTC
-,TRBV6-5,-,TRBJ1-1,CASSPPGQNTEAFF,TGTGCCAGCAGTCCGCCGGGACAGAACACTGAAGCTTTCTTT
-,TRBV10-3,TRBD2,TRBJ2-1,CAISAPIRGLAGNNEQFF,TGTGCCATCAGTGCCCCTATCCGGGGACTAGCGGGGAACAATGAGCAGTTCTTC
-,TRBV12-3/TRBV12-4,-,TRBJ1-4,CASRGTYNEKLFF,TGTGCCAGCAGGGGGACATATAATGAAAAACTGTTTTTT
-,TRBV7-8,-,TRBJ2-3,CASSRTGYTDTQYF,TGTGCCAGCAGCCGCACAGGGTACACAGATACGCAGTATTTT